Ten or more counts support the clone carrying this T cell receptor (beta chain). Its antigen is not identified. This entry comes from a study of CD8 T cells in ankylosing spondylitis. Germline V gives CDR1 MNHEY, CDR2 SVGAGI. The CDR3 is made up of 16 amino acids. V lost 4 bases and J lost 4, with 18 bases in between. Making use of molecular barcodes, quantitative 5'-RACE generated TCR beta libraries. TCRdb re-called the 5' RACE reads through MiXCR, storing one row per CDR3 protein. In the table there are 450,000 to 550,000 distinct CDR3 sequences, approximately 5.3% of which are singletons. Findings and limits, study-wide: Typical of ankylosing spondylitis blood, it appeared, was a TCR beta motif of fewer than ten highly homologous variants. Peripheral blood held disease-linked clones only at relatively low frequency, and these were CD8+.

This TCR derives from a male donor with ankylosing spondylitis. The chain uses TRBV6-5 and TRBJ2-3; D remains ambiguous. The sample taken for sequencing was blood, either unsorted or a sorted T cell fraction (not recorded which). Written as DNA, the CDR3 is TGTGCCAGCAGTTCCGCCCGGGCCCTTCGGGCAGATACGCAGTATTTT. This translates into CASSSARALRADTQYF.